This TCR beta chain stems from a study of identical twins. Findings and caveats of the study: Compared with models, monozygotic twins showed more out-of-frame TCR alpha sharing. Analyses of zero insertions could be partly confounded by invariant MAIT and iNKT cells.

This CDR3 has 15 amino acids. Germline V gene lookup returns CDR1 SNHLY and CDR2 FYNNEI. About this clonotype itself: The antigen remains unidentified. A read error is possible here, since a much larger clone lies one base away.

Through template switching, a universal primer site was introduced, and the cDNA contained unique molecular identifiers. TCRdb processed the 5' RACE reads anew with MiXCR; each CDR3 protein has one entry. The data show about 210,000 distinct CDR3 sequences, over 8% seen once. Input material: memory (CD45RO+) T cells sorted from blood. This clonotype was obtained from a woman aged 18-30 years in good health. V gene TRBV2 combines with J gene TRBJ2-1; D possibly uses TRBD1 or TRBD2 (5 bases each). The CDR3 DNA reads TGTCCCAGCAGAACGTGGGGGAGCTCCTACAATGAGCAGTTCTTC. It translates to CPSRTWGSSYNEQFF.